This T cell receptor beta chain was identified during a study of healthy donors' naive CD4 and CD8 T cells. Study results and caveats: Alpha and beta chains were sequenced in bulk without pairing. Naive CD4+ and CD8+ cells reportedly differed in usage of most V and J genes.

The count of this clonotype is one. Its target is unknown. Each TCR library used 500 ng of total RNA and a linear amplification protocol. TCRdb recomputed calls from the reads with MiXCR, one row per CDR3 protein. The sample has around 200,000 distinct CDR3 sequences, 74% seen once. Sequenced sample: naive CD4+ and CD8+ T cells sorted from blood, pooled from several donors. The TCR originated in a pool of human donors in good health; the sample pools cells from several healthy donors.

CDR3 in amino acids: CASSLPRKGSNQPQHF. CDR3 DNA sequence: TGTGCCAGCAGCCTCCCGAGAAAGGGCTCAAATCAGCCCCAGCATTTT. The chain carries TRBV27 and TRBJ1-5; unclear D gene. The V gene's germline CDR1 is MNHEY and CDR2 SMNVEV (reference sequence). The CDR3 is 16 amino acids. The V gene lost 6 bases and the J gene lost 4 bases, with 19 bases spanning the gap.